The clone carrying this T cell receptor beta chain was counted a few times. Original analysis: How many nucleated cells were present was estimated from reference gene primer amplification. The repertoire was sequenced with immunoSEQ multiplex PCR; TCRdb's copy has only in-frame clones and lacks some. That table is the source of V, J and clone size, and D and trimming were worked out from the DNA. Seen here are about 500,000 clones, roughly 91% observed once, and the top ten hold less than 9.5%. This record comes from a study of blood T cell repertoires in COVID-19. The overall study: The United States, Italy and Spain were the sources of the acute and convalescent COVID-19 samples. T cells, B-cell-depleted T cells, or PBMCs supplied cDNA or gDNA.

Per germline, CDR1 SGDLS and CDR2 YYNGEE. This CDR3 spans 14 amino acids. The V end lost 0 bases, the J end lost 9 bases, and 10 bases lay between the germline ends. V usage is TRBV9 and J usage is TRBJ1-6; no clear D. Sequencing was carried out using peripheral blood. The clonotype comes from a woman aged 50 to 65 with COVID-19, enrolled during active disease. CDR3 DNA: TGTGCCAGCAGCGTAGTGGGCGAAGGTTCACCCCTCCACTTT. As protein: CASSVVGEGSPLHF.